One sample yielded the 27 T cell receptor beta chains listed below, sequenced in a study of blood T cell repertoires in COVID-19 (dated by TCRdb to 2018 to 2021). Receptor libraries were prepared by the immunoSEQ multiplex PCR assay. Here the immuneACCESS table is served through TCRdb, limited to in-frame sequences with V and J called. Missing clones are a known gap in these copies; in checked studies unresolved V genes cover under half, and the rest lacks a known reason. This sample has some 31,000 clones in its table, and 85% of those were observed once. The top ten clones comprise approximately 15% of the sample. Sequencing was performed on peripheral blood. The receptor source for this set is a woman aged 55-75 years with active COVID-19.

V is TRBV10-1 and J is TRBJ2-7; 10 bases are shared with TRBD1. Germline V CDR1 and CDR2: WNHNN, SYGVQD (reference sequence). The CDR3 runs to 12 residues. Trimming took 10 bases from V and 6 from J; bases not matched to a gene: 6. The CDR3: CATSRDRGEQYF. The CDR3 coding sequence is TGCGCCACGTCCCGGGACAGGGGCGAGCAGTACTTC.

The DNA of the CDR3 is TGTGCCAGCAGCCTCGTTAGCGGGGGGGCCGGGACGCAGTATTTT. Amino acid sequence: CASSLVSGGAGTQYF. This chain uses TRBV7-3 with TRBJ2-3; TRBD2 aligns across 11 bases. After removal of 5 bases from V and 9 bases from J, the junction contained 10 bases not matched to a gene. Germline V gene data show CDR1 as SGHTA and CDR2 as FQGTGA. This CDR3 is 15 amino acids long.

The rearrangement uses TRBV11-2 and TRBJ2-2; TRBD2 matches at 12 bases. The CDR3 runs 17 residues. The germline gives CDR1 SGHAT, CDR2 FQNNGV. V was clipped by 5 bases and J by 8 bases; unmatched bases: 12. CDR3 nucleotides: TGTGCCAGCAGCGTCCCGGGACTAGCGGGTGTAGCTGGGGAGCTGTTTTTT. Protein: CASSVPGLAGVAGELFF.

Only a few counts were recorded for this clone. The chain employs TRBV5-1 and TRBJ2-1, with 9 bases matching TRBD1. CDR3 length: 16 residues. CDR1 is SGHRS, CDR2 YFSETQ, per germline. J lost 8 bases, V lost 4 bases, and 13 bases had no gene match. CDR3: CASSLGFGTGMDEQFF. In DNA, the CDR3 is TGCGCCAGCAGCCTGGGCTTTGGGACAGGGATGGATGAGCAGTTCTTC.

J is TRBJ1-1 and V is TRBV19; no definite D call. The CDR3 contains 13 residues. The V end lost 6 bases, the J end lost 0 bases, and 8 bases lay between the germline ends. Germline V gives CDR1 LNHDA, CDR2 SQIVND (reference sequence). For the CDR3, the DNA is TGTGCCAGTAGCTACCAGGTGAACACTGAAGCTTTCTTT. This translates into CASSYQVNTEAFF.

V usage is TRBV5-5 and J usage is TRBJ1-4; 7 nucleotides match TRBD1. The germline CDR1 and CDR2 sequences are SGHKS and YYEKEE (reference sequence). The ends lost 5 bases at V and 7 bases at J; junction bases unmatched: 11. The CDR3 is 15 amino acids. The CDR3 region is CASSTGQARGEKLFF. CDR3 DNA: TGTGCCAGCAGTACAGGACAGGCGAGGGGTGAAAAACTGTTTTTT. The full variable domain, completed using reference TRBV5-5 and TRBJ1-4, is DAGVTQSPTHLIKTRGQQVTLRCSPISGHKSVSWYQQVLGQGPQFIFQYYEKEERGRGNFPDRFSARQFPNYSSELNVNALLLGDSALYLCASSTGQARGEKLFFGSGTQLSVL.

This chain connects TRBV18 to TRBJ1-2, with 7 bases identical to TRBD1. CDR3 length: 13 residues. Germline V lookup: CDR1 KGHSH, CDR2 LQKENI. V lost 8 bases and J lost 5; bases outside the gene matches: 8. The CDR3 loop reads CASARQGLYGYTF. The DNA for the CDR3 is TGTGCCAGCGCACGACAGGGACTTTATGGCTACACCTTC.

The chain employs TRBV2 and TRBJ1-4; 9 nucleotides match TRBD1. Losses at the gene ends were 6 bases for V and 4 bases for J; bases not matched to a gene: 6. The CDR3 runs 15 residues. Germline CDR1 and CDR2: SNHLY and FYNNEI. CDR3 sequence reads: CASRTDRGNNEKLFF. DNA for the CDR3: TGTGCCAGCAGGACCGACAGGGGGAATAATGAAAAACTGTTTTTT.

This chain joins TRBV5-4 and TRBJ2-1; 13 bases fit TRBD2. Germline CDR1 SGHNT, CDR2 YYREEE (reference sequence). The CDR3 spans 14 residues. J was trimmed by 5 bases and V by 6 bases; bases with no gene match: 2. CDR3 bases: TGTGCCAGCACCGGGACTAGCGGGGACAATGAGCAGTTCTTC. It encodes CASTGTSGDNEQFF.

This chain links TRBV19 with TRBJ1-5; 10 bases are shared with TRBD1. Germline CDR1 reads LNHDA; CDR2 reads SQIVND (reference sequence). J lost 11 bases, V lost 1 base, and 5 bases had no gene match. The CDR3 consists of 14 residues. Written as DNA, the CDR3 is TGTGCCAGTAGTATAGGACAGGGGGCGAGGTCCCAGCATTTT. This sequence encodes CASSIGQGARSQHF.

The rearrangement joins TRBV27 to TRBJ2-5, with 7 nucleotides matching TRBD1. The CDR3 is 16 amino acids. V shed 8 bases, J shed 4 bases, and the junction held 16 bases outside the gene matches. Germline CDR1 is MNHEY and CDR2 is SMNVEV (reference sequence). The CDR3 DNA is TGTGCCAGCCCCCCGACAGGGACGAAAAGGAGAGAGACCCAGTACTTC. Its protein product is CASPPTGTKRRETQYF.

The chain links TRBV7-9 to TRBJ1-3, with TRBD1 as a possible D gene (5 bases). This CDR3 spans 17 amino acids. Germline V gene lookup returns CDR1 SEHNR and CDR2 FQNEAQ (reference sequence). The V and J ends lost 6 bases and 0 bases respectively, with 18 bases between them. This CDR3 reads CASSLPQQEFSGNTIYF. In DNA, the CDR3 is TGTGCCAGCAGTTTGCCCCAACAGGAATTCTCTGGAAACACCATATATTTT.

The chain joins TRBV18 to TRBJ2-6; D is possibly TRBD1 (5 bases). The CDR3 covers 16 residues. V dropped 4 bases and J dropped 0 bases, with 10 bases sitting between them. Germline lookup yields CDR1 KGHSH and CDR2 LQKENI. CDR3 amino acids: CASSRSQGSGANVLTF. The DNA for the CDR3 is TGTGCCAGCTCACGTTCCCAGGGCTCTGGGGCCAACGTCCTGACTTTC.

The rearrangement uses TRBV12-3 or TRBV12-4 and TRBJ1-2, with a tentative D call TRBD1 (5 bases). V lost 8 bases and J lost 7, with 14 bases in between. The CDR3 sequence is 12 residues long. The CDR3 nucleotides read TGTGCCAGCCTGAGGAGGGGCGGTGGCTACACCTTC. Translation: CASLRRGGGYTF.

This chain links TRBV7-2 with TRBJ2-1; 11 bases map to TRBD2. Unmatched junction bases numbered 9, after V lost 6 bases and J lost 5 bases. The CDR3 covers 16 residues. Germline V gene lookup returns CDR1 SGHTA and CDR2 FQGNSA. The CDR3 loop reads CASSYDSGRDHNEQFF. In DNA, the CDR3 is TGTGCCAGCAGTTATGATAGCGGGAGGGACCACAATGAGCAGTTCTTC.

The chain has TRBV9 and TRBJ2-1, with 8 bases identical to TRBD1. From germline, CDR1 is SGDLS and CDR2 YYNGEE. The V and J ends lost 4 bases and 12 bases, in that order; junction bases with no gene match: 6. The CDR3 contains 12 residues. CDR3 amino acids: CASSPDRDWQFF. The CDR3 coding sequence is TGTGCCAGCAGCCCGGACAGGGATTGGCAGTTCTTC.

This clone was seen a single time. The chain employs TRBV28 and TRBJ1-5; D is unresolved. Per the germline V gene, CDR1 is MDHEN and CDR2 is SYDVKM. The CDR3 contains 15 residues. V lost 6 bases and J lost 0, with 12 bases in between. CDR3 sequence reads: CASRLTGYSNQPQHF. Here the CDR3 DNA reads TGTGCCAGCAGACTTACGGGGTATAGCAATCAGCCCCAGCATTTT.

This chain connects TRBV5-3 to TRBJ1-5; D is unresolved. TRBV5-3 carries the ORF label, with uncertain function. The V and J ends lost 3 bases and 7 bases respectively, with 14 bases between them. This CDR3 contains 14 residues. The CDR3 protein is CARSSHGREQPQHF. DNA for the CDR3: TGTGCCAGAAGCTCCCACGGGAGGGAACAGCCCCAGCATTTT.

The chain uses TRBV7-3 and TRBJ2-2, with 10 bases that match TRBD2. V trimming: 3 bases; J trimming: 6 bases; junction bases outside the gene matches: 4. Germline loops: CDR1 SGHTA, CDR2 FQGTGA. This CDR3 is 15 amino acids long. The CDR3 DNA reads TGTGCCAGCAGCTTCGCAGGACTAGCGGCCGGGGAGCTGTTTTTT. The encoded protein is CASSFAGLAAGELFF.

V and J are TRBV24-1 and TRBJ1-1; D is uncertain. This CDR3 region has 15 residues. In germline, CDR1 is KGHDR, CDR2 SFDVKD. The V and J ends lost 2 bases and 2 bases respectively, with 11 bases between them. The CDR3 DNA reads TGTGCCACCAGTGATTCCCGACATGGAAACACTGAAGCTTTCTTT. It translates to CATSDSRHGNTEAFF.

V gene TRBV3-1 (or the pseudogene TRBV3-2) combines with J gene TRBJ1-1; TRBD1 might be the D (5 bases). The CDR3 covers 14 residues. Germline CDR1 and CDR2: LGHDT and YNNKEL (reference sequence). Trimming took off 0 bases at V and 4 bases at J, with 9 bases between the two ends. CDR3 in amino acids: CASSQDTRATEAFF. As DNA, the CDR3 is TGTGCCAGCAGCCAAGATACCAGGGCCACTGAAGCTTTCTTT.

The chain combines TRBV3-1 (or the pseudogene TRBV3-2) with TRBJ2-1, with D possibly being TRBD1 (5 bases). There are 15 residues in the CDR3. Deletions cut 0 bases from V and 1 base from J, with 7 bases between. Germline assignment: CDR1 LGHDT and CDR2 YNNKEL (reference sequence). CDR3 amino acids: CASSQDAGSYNEQFF. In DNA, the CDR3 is TGTGCCAGCAGCCAAGACGCAGGGTCCTACAATGAGCAGTTCTTC.

The CDR3 sequence is CASRSDGNTIYF. The CDR3 DNA reads TGTGCCAGCAGGTCAGATGGAAACACCATATATTTT. The chain employs TRBV6-5 and TRBJ1-3; D remains ambiguous. The V end lost 6 bases, the J end lost 3 bases, and 6 bases lay between the germline ends. Germline V gene sequence: CDR1 MNHEY, CDR2 SVGAGI. The CDR3 sequence is 12 residues long.

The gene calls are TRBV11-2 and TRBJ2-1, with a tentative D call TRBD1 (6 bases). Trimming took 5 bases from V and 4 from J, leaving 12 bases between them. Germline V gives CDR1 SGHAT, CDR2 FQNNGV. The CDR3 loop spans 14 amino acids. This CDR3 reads CASSQGYGYNEQFF. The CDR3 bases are TGTGCCAGCAGCCAGGGGTACGGATACAATGAGCAGTTCTTC.

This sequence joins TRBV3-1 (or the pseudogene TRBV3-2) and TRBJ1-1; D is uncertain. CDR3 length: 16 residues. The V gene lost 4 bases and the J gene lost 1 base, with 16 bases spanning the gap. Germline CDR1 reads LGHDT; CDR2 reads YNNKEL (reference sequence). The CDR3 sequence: CASSPTGNLKNTEAFF. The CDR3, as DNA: TGTGCCAGCAGCCCGACTGGCAATCTGAAGAACACTGAAGCTTTCTTT.

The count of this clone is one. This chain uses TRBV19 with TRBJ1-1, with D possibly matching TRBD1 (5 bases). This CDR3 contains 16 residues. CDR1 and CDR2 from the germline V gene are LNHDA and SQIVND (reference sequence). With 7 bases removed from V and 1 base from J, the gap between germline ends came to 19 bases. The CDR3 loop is CASTSPVGGQNTEAFF. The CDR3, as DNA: TGTGCCAGTACTTCTCCGGTGGGAGGACAGAACACTGAAGCTTTCTTT.

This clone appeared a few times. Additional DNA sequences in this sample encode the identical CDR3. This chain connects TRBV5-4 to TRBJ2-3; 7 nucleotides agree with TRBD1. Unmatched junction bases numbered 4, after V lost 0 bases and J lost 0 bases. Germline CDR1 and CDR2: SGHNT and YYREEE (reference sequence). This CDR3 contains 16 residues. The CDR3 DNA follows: TGTGCCAGCAGCTTGGCCGGACAGGCGAGCACAGATACGCAGTATTTT. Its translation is CASSLAGQASTDTQYF. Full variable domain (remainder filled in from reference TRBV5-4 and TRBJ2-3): ETGVTQSPTHLIKTRGQQVTLRCSSQSGHNTVSWYQQALGQGPQFIFQYYREEENGRGNFPPRFSGLQFPNYSSELNVNALELDDSALYLCASSLAGQASTDTQYFGPGTRLTVL.